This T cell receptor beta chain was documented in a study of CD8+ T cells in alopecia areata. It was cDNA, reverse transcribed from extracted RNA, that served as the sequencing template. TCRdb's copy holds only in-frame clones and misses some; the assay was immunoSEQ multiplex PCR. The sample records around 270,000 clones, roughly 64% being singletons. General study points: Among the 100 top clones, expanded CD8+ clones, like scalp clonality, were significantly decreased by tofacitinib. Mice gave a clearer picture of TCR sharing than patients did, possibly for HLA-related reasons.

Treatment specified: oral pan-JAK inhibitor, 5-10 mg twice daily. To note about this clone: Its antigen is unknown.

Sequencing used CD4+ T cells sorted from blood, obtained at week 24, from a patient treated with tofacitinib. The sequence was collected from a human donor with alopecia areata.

CDR3 nucleotide sequence: TGTGCCAGCAGCTTTATGTCTCCGGGGACCGGGGAGCTGTTTTTT. This codes for CASSFMSPGTGELFF. The chain employs TRBV11-2 and TRBJ2-2, with D possibly TRBD2 on 5 matching bases. Per germline, CDR1 SGHAT and CDR2 FQNNGV. The ends were cut back, 3 bases at V and 5 bases at J, with 13 bases in the middle. The CDR3 has 15 amino acids.